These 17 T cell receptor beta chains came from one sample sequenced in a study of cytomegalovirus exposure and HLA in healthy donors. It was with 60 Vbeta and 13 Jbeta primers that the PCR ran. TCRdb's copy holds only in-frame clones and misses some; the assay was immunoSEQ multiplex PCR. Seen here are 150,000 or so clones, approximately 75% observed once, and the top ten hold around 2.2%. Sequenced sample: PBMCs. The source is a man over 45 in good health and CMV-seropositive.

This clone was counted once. The CDR3 here is CATSPSNQPQHF. The CDR3 coding sequence is TGTGCCACTTCTCCCAGCAATCAGCCCCAGCATTTT. The rearrangement links TRBV15 to TRBJ1-5; no firm D call. Trimming took 9 bases from V and 1 from J, leaving 7 bases between them. The CDR3 length is 12 residues. CDR1 and CDR2 from the germline V gene are LNHNV and YYDKDF (reference sequence).

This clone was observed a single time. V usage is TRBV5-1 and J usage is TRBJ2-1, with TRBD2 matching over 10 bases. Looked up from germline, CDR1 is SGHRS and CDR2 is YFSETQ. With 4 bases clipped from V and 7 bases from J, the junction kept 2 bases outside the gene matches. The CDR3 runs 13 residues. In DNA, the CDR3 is TGCGCCAGCAGCCCTAGCGGGGGAAATGAGCAGTTCTTC. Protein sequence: CASSPSGGNEQFF.

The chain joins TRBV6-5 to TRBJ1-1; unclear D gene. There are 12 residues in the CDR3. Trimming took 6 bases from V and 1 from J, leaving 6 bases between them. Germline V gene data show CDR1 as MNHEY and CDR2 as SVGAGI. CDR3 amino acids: CASRTRNTEAFF. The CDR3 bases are TGTGCCAGCAGAACTCGGAACACTGAAGCTTTCTTT.

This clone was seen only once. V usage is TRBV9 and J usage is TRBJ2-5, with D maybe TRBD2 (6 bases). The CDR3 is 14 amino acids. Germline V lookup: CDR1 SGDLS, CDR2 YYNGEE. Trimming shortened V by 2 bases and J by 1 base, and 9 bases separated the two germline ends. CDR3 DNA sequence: TGTGCCAGCAGCGTCGCGGGGCTCCAAGAGACCCAGTACTTC. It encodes CASSVAGLQETQYF.

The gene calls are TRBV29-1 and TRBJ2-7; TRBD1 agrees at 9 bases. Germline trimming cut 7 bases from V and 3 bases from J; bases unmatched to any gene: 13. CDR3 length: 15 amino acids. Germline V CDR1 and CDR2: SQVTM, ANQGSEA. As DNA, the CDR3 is TGCAGCGGTGGTCCGGGACAGGGAGGCCTCTACGAGCAGTACTTC. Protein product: CSGGPGQGGLYEQYF.

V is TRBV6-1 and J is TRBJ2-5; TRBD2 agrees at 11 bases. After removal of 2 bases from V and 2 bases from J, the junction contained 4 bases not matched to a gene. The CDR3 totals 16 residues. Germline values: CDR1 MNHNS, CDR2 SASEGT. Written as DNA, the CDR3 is TGTGCCAGCAGTGAACAGACTAGCGGGGCGCAAGAGACCCAGTACTTC. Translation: CASSEQTSGAQETQYF.

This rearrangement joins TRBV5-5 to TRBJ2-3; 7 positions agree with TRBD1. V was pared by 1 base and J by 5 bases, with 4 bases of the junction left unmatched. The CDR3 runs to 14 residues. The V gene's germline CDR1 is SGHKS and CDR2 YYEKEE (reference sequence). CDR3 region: CASSLQGVRDTQYF. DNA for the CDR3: TGTGCCAGCAGCTTGCAGGGGGTGAGAGATACGCAGTATTTT.

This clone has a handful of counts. CDR3 in DNA: TGCGCCAGCAGTCTTCCCGAGACAGGGGGGCCCTCTTACTATGGCTACACCTTC. It specifies CASSLPETGGPSYYGYTF. The chain links TRBV23-1 to TRBJ1-2, with 9 positions matching TRBD1. TRBV23-1 is marked as an open reading frame, function uncertain. The V segment lost 4 bases and the J segment 3 bases; nucleotides outside the gene matches: 15. This CDR3 has 18 residues.

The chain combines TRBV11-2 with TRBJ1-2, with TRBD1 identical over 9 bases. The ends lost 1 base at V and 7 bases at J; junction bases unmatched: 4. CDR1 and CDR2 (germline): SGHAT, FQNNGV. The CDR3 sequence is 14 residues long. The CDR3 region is CASSLGDRVAGYTF. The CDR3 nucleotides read TGTGCCAGCAGCTTAGGGGACAGGGTAGCTGGCTACACCTTC. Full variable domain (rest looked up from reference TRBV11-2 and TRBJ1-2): EAGVAQSPRYKIIEKRQSVAFWCNPISGHATLYWYQQILGQGPKLLIQFQNNGVVDDSQLPKDRFSAERLKGVDSTLKIQPAKLEDSAVYLCASSLGDRVAGYTFGSGTRLTVV.

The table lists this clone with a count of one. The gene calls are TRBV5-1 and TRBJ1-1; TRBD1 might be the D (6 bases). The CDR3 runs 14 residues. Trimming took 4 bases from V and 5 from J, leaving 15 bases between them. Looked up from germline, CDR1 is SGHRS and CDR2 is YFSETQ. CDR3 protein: CASSEQGATTEAFF. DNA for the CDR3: TGCGCCAGCAGCGAACAGGGCGCCACGACTGAAGCTTTCTTT. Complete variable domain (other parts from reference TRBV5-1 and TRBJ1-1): KAGVTQTPRYLIKTRGQQVTLSCSPISGHRSVSWYQQTPGQGLQFLFEYFSETQRNKGNFPGRFSGRQFSNSRSEMNVSTLELGDSALYLCASSEQGATTEAFFGQGTRLTVV.

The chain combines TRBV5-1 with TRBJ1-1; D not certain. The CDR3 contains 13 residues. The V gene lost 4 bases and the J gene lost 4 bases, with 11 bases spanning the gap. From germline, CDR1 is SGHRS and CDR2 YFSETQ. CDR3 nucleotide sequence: TGCGCCAGCAGCCGGGAGTGGTCCACTGAAGCTTTCTTT. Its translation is CASSREWSTEAFF.

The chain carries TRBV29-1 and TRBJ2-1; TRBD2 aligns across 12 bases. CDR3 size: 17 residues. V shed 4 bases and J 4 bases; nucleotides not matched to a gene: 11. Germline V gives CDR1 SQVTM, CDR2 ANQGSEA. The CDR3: CSVVVASGGVFYNEQFF. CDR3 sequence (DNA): TGCAGCGTTGTTGTTGCTAGCGGGGGGGTTTTTTACAATGAGCAGTTCTTC.

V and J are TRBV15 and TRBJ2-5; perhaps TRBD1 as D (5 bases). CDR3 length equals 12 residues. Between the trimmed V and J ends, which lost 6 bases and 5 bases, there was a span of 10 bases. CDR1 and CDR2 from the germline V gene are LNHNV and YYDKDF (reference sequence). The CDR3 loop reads CATRKGPETQYF. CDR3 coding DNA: TGTGCCACCAGGAAGGGGCCGGAGACCCAGTACTTC.

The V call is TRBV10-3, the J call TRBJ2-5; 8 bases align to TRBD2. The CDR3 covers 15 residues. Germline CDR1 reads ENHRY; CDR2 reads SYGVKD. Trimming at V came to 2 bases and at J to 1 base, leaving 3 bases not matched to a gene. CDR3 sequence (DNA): TGTGCCATCAGTGAGAGGACTAGCTCCCAAGAGACCCAGTACTTC. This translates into CAISERTSSQETQYF.

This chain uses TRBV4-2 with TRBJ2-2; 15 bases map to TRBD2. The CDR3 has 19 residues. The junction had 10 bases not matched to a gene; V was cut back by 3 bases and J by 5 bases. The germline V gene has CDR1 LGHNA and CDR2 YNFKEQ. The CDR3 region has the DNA TGTGCCAGCAGCCAGGATTGGACTAGCGGGGGGGCTCGGACCGGGGAGCTGTTTTTT. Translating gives CASSQDWTSGGARTGELFF.

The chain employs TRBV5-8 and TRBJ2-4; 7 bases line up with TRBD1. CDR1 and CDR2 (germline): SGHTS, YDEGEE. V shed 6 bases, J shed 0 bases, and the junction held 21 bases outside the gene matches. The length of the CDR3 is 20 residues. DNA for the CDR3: TGTGCCAGCATAATGTGGAGCCGGGACAGCACGAGACTAGCCAAAAACATTCAGTACTTC. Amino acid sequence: CASIMWSRDSTRLAKNIQYF.

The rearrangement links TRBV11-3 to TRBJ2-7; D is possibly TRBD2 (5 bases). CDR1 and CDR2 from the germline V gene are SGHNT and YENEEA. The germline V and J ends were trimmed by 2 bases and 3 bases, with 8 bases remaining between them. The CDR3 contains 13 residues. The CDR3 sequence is CASSLIGGYEQYF. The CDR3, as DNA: TGTGCCAGCAGCTTAATCGGAGGCTACGAGCAGTACTTC.